A selection of T cell receptor beta chains follows, all from one sample in a study of blood T cell repertoires in COVID-19. Generated by immunoSEQ multiplex PCR, the TCRdb table keeps only in-frame clones and is missing some. The sample includes fewer than 200,000 clones, around 90% of them seen just once. Sequenced: peripheral blood. Receptors were obtained from a man aged 50 to 59 with acute or convalescent COVID-19. Each CDR3 is given with its conserved first and last residue. The order of the fields is V gene, D gene, J gene, clone size, CDR3 protein, CDR3 DNA. D genes are given only for firm matches. Expanded clones get a size class; other rows say once, few or many, or leave the size out.

V gene: TRBV28; D gene: TRBD1; J gene: TRBJ2-5; clone size: .; CDR3 protein: CASRAGGVQETQYF; CDR3 DNA: TGTGCCAGCAGAGCAGGGGGCGTACAAGAGACCCAGTACTTC
V gene: TRBV20-1; D gene: .; J gene: TRBJ2-3; clone size: .; CDR3 protein: CSASVGGRADTQYF; CDR3 DNA: TGCAGTGCTAGTGTGGGGGGGCGCGCAGATACGCAGTATTTT
V gene: TRBV6-1; D gene: .; J gene: TRBJ1-1; clone size: once; CDR3 protein: CASSEVQGLFEAFF; CDR3 DNA: TGTGCCAGCAGTGAGGTGCAGGGTTTATTTGAAGCTTTCTTT
V gene: TRBV9; D gene: .; J gene: TRBJ1-1; clone size: .; CDR3 protein: CASSASSSWPGNTEAFF; CDR3 DNA: TGTGCCAGCAGCGCCTCTTCCTCATGGCCGGGGAACACTGAAGCTTTCTTT
V gene: TRBV2; D gene: .; J gene: TRBJ2-7; clone size: .; CDR3 protein: CASAPVYEQYF; CDR3 DNA: TGTGCCAGCGCGCCGGTCTACGAGCAGTACTTC
V gene: TRBV7-9; D gene: TRBD1; J gene: TRBJ2-3; clone size: .; CDR3 protein: CASGLRGAGGRGRTDTQYF; CDR3 DNA: TGTGCCAGCGGCCTTAGGGGTGCTGGGGGCAGGGGGCGCACAGATACGCAGTATTTT
V gene: TRBV9; D gene: TRBD2; J gene: TRBJ2-3; clone size: .; CDR3 protein: CASTLGLAGSTDTQYF; CDR3 DNA: TGTGCCAGCACCCTCGGACTAGCGGGAAGCACAGATACGCAGTATTTT
V gene: TRBV10-3; D gene: .; J gene: TRBJ2-5; clone size: .; CDR3 protein: CAIRYSTQGQETQYF; CDR3 DNA: TGTGCCATCAGATACTCAACCCAGGGTCAAGAGACCCAGTACTTC
V gene: TRBV9; D gene: TRBD2; J gene: TRBJ2-3; clone size: .; CDR3 protein: CASSVEAGGALVGTQYF; CDR3 DNA: TGTGCCAGCAGCGTAGAGGCGGGAGGCGCACTTGTAGGTACGCAGTATTTT
V gene: TRBV4-3; D gene: .; J gene: TRBJ1-5; clone size: .; CDR3 protein: CASSQESGRPQHF; CDR3 DNA: TGCGCCAGCAGCCAAGAGAGCGGTCGGCCCCAGCATTTT
V gene: TRBV18; D gene: .; J gene: TRBJ1-2; clone size: .; CDR3 protein: CASSPSRDINYGYTF; CDR3 DNA: TGTGCCAGCTCACCGAGCCGGGACATTAACTATGGCTACACCTTC
V gene: TRBV2; D gene: .; J gene: TRBJ1-6; clone size: .; CDR3 protein: CASSEARVRSPLHF; CDR3 DNA: TGTGCCAGCAGTGAAGCCCGGGTGCGGTCACCCCTCCACTTT
V gene: TRBV6-2/TRBV6-3; D gene: .; J gene: TRBJ1-4; clone size: .; CDR3 protein: CASSYVEEKLFF; CDR3 DNA: TGTGCCAGCAGTTACGTGGAGGAAAAACTGTTTTTT
V gene: TRBV6-6; D gene: TRBD1; J gene: TRBJ2-3; clone size: .; CDR3 protein: CASSYVAGTGDDTQYF; CDR3 DNA: TGTGCCAGCAGTTACGTGGCGGGGACAGGGGACGATACGCAGTATTTT
V gene: TRBV6-5; D gene: .; J gene: TRBJ1-1; clone size: .; CDR3 protein: CASKSGTEAFF; CDR3 DNA: TGTGCCAGCAAATCGGGCACTGAAGCTTTCTTT
V gene: TRBV4-1; D gene: TRBD1; J gene: TRBJ1-5; clone size: .; CDR3 protein: CASSPGTGGQPQHF; CDR3 DNA: TGCGCCAGCAGCCCCGGGACAGGGGGTCAGCCCCAGCATTTT
V gene: TRBV11-2; D gene: .; J gene: TRBJ2-5; clone size: .; CDR3 protein: CASSKDSPPGETQYF; CDR3 DNA: TGTGCCAGCAGCAAGGACAGTCCTCCAGGAGAGACCCAGTACTTC
V gene: TRBV28; D gene: TRBD1; J gene: TRBJ2-7; clone size: .; CDR3 protein: CASRQGAGYEQYF; CDR3 DNA: TGTGCCAGCAGGCAGGGGGCAGGATACGAGCAGTACTTC
V gene: TRBV27; D gene: TRBD1; J gene: TRBJ1-2; clone size: .; CDR3 protein: CASSLSLRGLNRYGYTF; CDR3 DNA: TGTGCCAGCAGTTTATCCCTCAGGGGGCTTAACCGCTATGGCTACACCTTC
V gene: TRBV7-6; D gene: .; J gene: TRBJ2-5; clone size: .; CDR3 protein: CASSLAPLALSRETQYF; CDR3 DNA: TGTGCCAGCAGCTTAGCTCCCCTAGCCCTGAGTCGGGAGACCCAGTACTTC
V gene: TRBV5-1; D gene: TRBD2; J gene: TRBJ2-2; clone size: .; CDR3 protein: CASSLAPSGGGTGELFF; CDR3 DNA: TGCGCCAGCAGCTTGGCCCCTAGCGGGGGGGGCACCGGGGAGCTGTTTTTT
V gene: TRBV5-1; D gene: TRBD1; J gene: TRBJ1-5; clone size: .; CDR3 protein: CASSVTGANNQPQHF; CDR3 DNA: TGCGCCAGCAGCGTGACAGGGGCGAACAATCAGCCCCAGCATTTT
V gene: TRBV15; D gene: .; J gene: TRBJ1-4; clone size: .; CDR3 protein: CATSRDRTNEKLFF; CDR3 DNA: TGTGCCACCAGCAGAGACAGAACTAATGAAAAACTGTTTTTT
V gene: TRBV27; D gene: TRBD1; J gene: TRBJ1-5; clone size: .; CDR3 protein: CASSGGTGAPYSNQPQHF; CDR3 DNA: TGTGCCAGCAGTGGAGGGACAGGGGCCCCATATAGCAATCAGCCCCAGCATTTT
V gene: TRBV5-4; D gene: .; J gene: TRBJ1-1; clone size: .; CDR3 protein: CASSLRSTEAFF; CDR3 DNA: TGTGCCAGCAGCTTGCGTAGCACTGAAGCTTTCTTT
V gene: TRBV7-2; D gene: TRBD2; J gene: TRBJ2-2; clone size: .; CDR3 protein: CASSHPGLAGPGTGELFF; CDR3 DNA: TGTGCCAGCAGCCACCCGGGACTAGCGGGTCCGGGCACCGGGGAGCTGTTTTTT
V gene: TRBV7-2; D gene: .; J gene: TRBJ2-2; clone size: .; CDR3 protein: CASSYQGSATGELFF; CDR3 DNA: TGTGCCAGCAGCTATCAGGGCAGCGCCACCGGGGAGCTGTTTTTT
V gene: TRBV7-8; D gene: .; J gene: TRBJ2-3; clone size: .; CDR3 protein: CASSFNTNTDTQYF; CDR3 DNA: TGTGCCAGCAGCTTTAACACCAACACAGATACGCAGTATTTT
V gene: TRBV18; D gene: TRBD1; J gene: TRBJ2-5; clone size: .; CDR3 protein: CASSPGDRQETQYF; CDR3 DNA: TGTGCCAGCTCACCGGGGGACAGACAAGAGACCCAGTACTTC
V gene: TRBV10-1; D gene: .; J gene: TRBJ2-3; clone size: .; CDR3 protein: CASSEETGTTDTQYF; CDR3 DNA: TGCGCCAGCAGTGAAGAAACAGGGACCACAGATACGCAGTATTTT
V gene: TRBV7-2; D gene: TRBD2; J gene: TRBJ2-7; clone size: .; CDR3 protein: CASIPPGGAEEQYF; CDR3 DNA: TGTGCCAGCATCCCCCCGGGAGGGGCTGAGGAGCAGTACTTC
V gene: TRBV19; D gene: .; J gene: TRBJ1-5; clone size: .; CDR3 protein: CASSVAEGQPQHF; CDR3 DNA: TGTGCCAGTAGTGTCGCGGAGGGTCAGCCCCAGCATTTT
V gene: TRBV5-1; D gene: .; J gene: TRBJ2-1; clone size: .; CDR3 protein: CASSLQGGGGNEQFF; CDR3 DNA: TGCGCCAGCAGCTTGCAGGGGGGTGGAGGGAATGAGCAGTTCTTC
V gene: TRBV7-8; D gene: .; J gene: TRBJ1-5; clone size: .; CDR3 protein: CASSLKRASSGYQPQHF; CDR3 DNA: TGTGCCAGCAGCCTCAAGAGGGCCTCCTCTGGATATCAGCCCCAGCATTTT
V gene: TRBV19; D gene: .; J gene: TRBJ1-6; clone size: .; CDR3 protein: CASRTDRNSPLHF; CDR3 DNA: TGTGCCAGTAGGACAGACCGTAATTCACCCCTCCACTTT
V gene: TRBV7-2; D gene: TRBD2; J gene: TRBJ2-5; clone size: .; CDR3 protein: CASSLVGGAGETQYF; CDR3 DNA: TGTGCCAGCAGCTTAGTCGGGGGGGCCGGAGAGACCCAGTACTTC
V gene: TRBV18; D gene: .; J gene: TRBJ1-5; clone size: .; CDR3 protein: CASSPIQGRQPQHF; CDR3 DNA: TGTGCCAGCTCACCAATACAGGGCCGTCAGCCCCAGCATTTT
V gene: TRBV27; D gene: TRBD1; J gene: TRBJ1-5; clone size: .; CDR3 protein: CASSLTGVQPQHF; CDR3 DNA: TGTGCCAGCAGTTTGACAGGGGTCCAGCCCCAGCATTTT
V gene: TRBV30; D gene: .; J gene: TRBJ1-3; clone size: .; CDR3 protein: CAWDRQDGDTIYF; CDR3 DNA: TGTGCCTGGGATCGACAGGATGGAGACACCATATATTTT